This record concerns one T cell receptor beta chain sequence. Per germline, CDR1 SEHNR and CDR2 FQNEAQ (reference sequence). Trimming pared 5 bases from V and 1 base from J, leaving 14 bases between. The CDR3 sequence is 15 residues long. This specimen belongs to a study of T cells in Graves' hyperthyroidism and ophthalmopathy. What was amplified from RNA transcripts were TCR beta CDR3 regions. First-round RT-PCR targeting the TCR CDR3 was performed with the HTBI primer set. TCRdb fed the multiplex PCR reads into MiXCR, producing one record per CDR3 protein. Altogether 500,000 to 600,000 distinct CDR3 sequences are present, approximately 49% being singletons, with the ten largest covering 35% to 50%.

The sample was peripheral blood or thyroid tissue (not recorded which). The chain uses TRBV7-9 and TRBJ1-1; D is possibly TRBD1 (5 bases). This TCR was sampled from an adult woman with Graves' disease, either hyperthyroidism or ophthalmopathy (not recorded which). The CDR3, as DNA: TGTGCCAGCAGCGACTTTAGACAGAAGAACACTGAAGCTTTCTTT. It yields the protein CASSDFRQKNTEAFF.